These 9 T cell receptor beta chains came from one sample sequenced in a study of blood T cell repertoires in COVID-19. TCRdb's copy holds only in-frame clones and misses some; the assay was immunoSEQ multiplex PCR. Among hundreds of thousands of clones listed, roughly nine tenths were seen once. Specimen: peripheral blood. The receptors stem from a man aged 18 to 35 with active or convalescent COVID-19.

Concerning this clone: At one end, the junction sequence differs from germline, possibly due to a read error. CDR3 amino acids: CASSQERGGMVF. The CDR3, as DNA: TGTGCCAGCAGCCAAGAGCGCGGGGGTATGGTCTTC. The J gene is TRBJ2-1, the V gene TRBV3-1 (or the pseudogene TRBV3-2), with 7 bases identical to TRBD2. Germline V CDR1 and CDR2: LGHDT, YNNKEL (reference sequence). The CDR3 has 12 residues.

The CDR3 loop reads CASSPSGPNQPQHF. CDR3 sequence (DNA): TGTGCCAGCAGCCCATCGGGTCCTAATCAGCCCCAGCATTTT. This chain joins TRBV7-9 and TRBJ1-5; no definite D call. Germline lookup yields CDR1 SEHNR and CDR2 FQNEAQ (reference sequence). Trimming removed 5 bases at V and 4 bases at J, with 12 bases between. The CDR3 runs 14 residues. Drawing the rest from reference TRBV7-9 and TRBJ1-5, the complete variable domain is DTGVSQNPRHKITKRGQNVTFRCDPISEHNRLYWYRQTLGQGPEFLTYFQNEAQLEKSRLLSDRFSAERPKGSFSTLEIQRTEQGDSAMYLCASSPSGPNQPQHFGDGTRLSIL.

The chain carries TRBV29-1 and TRBJ2-1, with 10 bases fitting TRBD1. CDR1 and CDR2 from the germline V gene are SQVTM and ANQGSEA. This CDR3 is built from 20 residues. V shed 0 bases, J shed 2 bases, and the junction held 16 bases outside the gene matches. CDR3 DNA: TGCAGCGTTGAAGATCTAAGGACAGGGGGGCCCAGGCGCCCCTACAATGAGCAGTTCTTC. Its translation is CSVEDLRTGGPRRPYNEQFF.

The rearrangement links TRBV27 to TRBJ1-2, with 8 bases matching TRBD1. This CDR3 region has 14 residues. Looked up from germline, CDR1 is MNHEY and CDR2 is SMNVEV (reference sequence). The V segment lost 5 bases and the J segment 4 bases; nucleotides outside the gene matches: 6. The CDR3 DNA reads as TGTGCCAGCAGTATTGACAGGGGTGCCTATGGCTACACCTTC. Translating gives CASSIDRGAYGYTF.

The chain has TRBV4-1 and TRBJ1-5; unclear D gene. Trimming took 3 bases from V and 7 from J, leaving 10 bases between them. Germline assignment: CDR1 MGHRA and CDR2 YSYEKL. The CDR3 covers 13 residues. The CDR3, as DNA: TGCGCCAGCAGCCAGGGTGTCGGGCAGCCCCAGCATTTT. Translation gives CASSQGVGQPQHF.

The rearrangement links TRBV15 to TRBJ1-5; 11 bases match TRBD1. Looked up from germline, CDR1 is LNHNV and CDR2 is YYDKDF (reference sequence). The CDR3 is made up of 17 amino acids. Trimming took 8 bases from V and 3 from J; bases not matched to a gene: 12. The CDR3 spells CATSTGTGGLFNQPQHF. For the CDR3, the DNA is TGTGCCACCTCGACCGGGACAGGGGGTTTATTCAATCAGCCCCAGCATTTT.

The genes are TRBV11-2 and TRBJ1-1; TRBD1 might be the D (6 bases). The length of the CDR3 is 14 residues. Looked up from germline, CDR1 is SGHAT and CDR2 is FQNNGV. V dropped 5 bases and J dropped 4 bases, with 14 bases sitting between them. The CDR3 nucleotides are TGTGCCAGCAGCCCACCAGGGGTAAGCACTGAAGCTTTCTTT. Translated: CASSPPGVSTEAFF.

The CDR3 reads CASTEMGLAIQETQYF. DNA for the CDR3: TGTGCCAGCACCGAAATGGGACTAGCGATTCAAGAGACCCAGTACTTC. The rearrangement uses TRBV5-6 and TRBJ2-5; 10 bases are shared with TRBD2. CDR3 length: 16 residues. Germline V gene lookup returns CDR1 SGHDT and CDR2 YYEEEE. The trim removed 6 bases at V and 2 bases at J, leaving 10 bases unmatched.

This chain connects TRBV2 to TRBJ2-2; the match to TRBD2 covers 8 bases. Losses at the gene ends were 8 bases for V and 3 bases for J; bases not matched to a gene: 8. Germline CDR1 reads SNHLY; CDR2 reads FYNNEI. The CDR3 totals 15 residues. The CDR3 DNA follows: TGTGCCAGCGGCGACGGGAGGGGTCACACCGGGGAGCTGTTTTTT. It translates to CASGDGRGHTGELFF.